The rows below give T cell receptor beta chains drawn from one sample of a study of T cell repertoires in cytomegalovirus infection. TCRdb called the reads again in MiXCR, with one record for every CDR3 protein. In the table there are roughly 640,000 distinct CDR3 sequences, 20% to 25% of which are singletons. The specimen was CD8+ T cells from PBMCs. The origin of the receptors is a human donor in good health (CMV status not recorded). Some clones in this sample may be carry-over from other donors' samples. CDR3s include the opening cysteine and the closing phenylalanine or tryptophan. D genes are given only for firm matches. Rows give clone size only sometimes, using once, few, many, or a class for an expanded clone.

J gene,D gene,clone size,V gene,CDR3 protein,CDR3 DNA
TRBJ2-7,.,many,TRBV7-2,CASSLGVPLYEQYF,TGTGCCAGCAGCTTAGGGGTCCCTCTCTACGAGCAGTACTTC
TRBJ2-5,.,.,TRBV20-1,CSARDRAGQETQYF,TGCAGTGCTAGAGATCGGGCAGGACAGGAGACCCAGTACTTC
TRBJ1-1,.,few,TRBV9,CASSVADSEAFF,TGTGCCAGCAGCGTAGCCGACAGTGAAGCTTTCTTT
TRBJ2-5,TRBD1,few,TRBV6-5,CASSYPRTGGMETQYF,TGTGCCAGCAGTTACCCCCGGACAGGGGGCATGGAGACCCAGTACTTC
TRBJ2-1,.,.,TRBV27,CASSLSASQYNEQFF,TGTGCCAGCAGTTTATCGGCTAGCCAATACAATGAGCAGTTCTTC
TRBJ2-3,.,.,TRBV7-8,CASSSTPSRGFTDTQYF,TGTGCCAGCAGCTCAACTCCGAGTAGGGGCTTCACAGATACGCAGTATTTT
TRBJ1-2,.,.,TRBV29-1,CSAAPEYGYTF,TGCAGCGCCGCCCCAGAGTATGGCTACACCTTC
TRBJ1-2,.,.,TRBV5-5,CASSVDRRYTF,TGTGCCAGCAGCGTGGACAGACGCTACACCTTC
TRBJ2-1,TRBD1,.,TRBV7-9,CASSAVGTAPANVQFF,TGTGCCAGCAGCGCCGTCGGGACAGCCCCTGCCAACGTCCAGTTCTTC
TRBJ2-5,.,many,TRBV7-2,CASSIGTLAETQYF,TGTGCCAGCAGCATTGGGACGCTTGCAGAGACCCAGTACTTC
TRBJ1-1,.,.,TRBV10-1,CASQDTRNTEAFF,TGCGCCAGCCAGGACACCAGGAACACTGAAGCTTTCTTT
TRBJ1-2,.,.,TRBV7-2,CASSVTVTDNYGYIF,TGTGCCAGCAGCGTGACAGTCACAGATAACTATGGCTACATCTTC
TRBJ1-1,.,few,TRBV6-6,CASSYSMQAGLSTEAFF,TGTGCCAGCAGTTACTCGATGCAAGCCGGGCTGAGCACTGAAGCTTTCTTT
TRBJ2-1,.,.,TRBV6-5,CASSTGGRDEQFF,TGTGCCAGCAGCACCGGGGGCCGGGATGAGCAGTTCTTC
TRBJ2-2,.,few,TRBV2,CASRVDPAGELFF,TGTGCCAGCAGAGTCGACCCTGCCGGGGAGCTGTTTTTT
TRBJ2-5,.,.,TRBV2,CASSEISKGTQYF,TGTGCCAGCAGTGAAATCTCGAAGGGGACCCAGTACTTC
TRBJ1-5,.,.,TRBV2,CASSEGYWGDRQPQHF,TGTGCCAGCAGTGAGGGTTATTGGGGGGATCGCCAGCCCCAGCATTTT
TRBJ2-3,.,.,TRBV5-6,CASSLGVDRRTDTQYF,TGTGCCAGCAGCTTGGGGGTTGACAGGCGAACAGATACGCAGTATTTT
TRBJ2-3,.,many,TRBV6-2/TRBV6-3,CASSYFDRAVGTDTQYF,TGTGCCAGCAGTTACTTCGACAGAGCGGTGGGTACAGATACGCAGTATTTT
TRBJ2-6,TRBD1,few,TRBV28,CASRDRGRGANVLTF,TGTGCCAGCAGGGACAGGGGGCGAGGGGCCAACGTCCTGACTTTC
TRBJ1-1,.,many,TRBV28,CASSYPGPNTEAFF,TGTGCCAGCAGTTACCCGGGCCCTAACACTGAAGCTTTCTTT
TRBJ2-3,.,.,TRBV14,CASSQDSFTDTQYF,TGTGCCAGCAGCCAAGACAGTTTCACAGATACGCAGTATTTT
TRBJ1-5,TRBD1,.,TRBV19,CASNLGQGADQPQHF,TGTGCCAGTAATCTGGGACAGGGAGCGGATCAGCCCCAGCATTTT
TRBJ2-3,.,.,TRBV20-1,CSARQVDTDTQYF,TGCAGTGCTAGACAGGTGGACACAGATACGCAGTATTTT
TRBJ1-5,.,.,TRBV20-1,CSARSGGHSNQPQHF,TGCAGTGCTAGGTCCGGGGGCCATAGCAATCAGCCCCAGCATTTT
TRBJ2-5,TRBD1,.,TRBV28,CASIPQGVGETQYF,TGTGCCAGCATTCCACAGGGGGTCGGAGAGACCCAGTACTTC
TRBJ2-1,TRBD2,.,TRBV7-6,CASTGLAGGPVEQFF,TGTGCCAGTACTGGACTAGCGGGGGGGCCCGTTGAGCAGTTCTTC
TRBJ1-2,TRBD1,.,TRBV28,CASSLSGTGYGYTF,TGTGCCAGCAGTTTATCCGGGACAGGATATGGCTACACCTTC
TRBJ2-3,.,many,TRBV28,CASSLPWTTDTQYF,TGTGCCAGCAGTTTACCCTGGACCACAGATACGCAGTATTTT
TRBJ1-1,TRBD1,.,TRBV9,CASSVSQGRVNTEAFF,TGTGCCAGCAGCGTGTCACAGGGGAGGGTGAACACTGAAGCTTTCTTT
TRBJ1-5,.,.,TRBV6-6,CASSNPPQGSNQPQHF,TGTGCCAGCAGCAATCCCCCCCAGGGTAGCAATCAGCCCCAGCATTTT
TRBJ1-2,.,.,TRBV19,CASNPRTEYNYGYTF,TGTGCCAGTAACCCTCGGACAGAATACAACTATGGCTACACCTTC
TRBJ2-1,.,few,TRBV7-6,CASSYLALGAGYNEQFF,TGTGCCAGCAGCTATTTAGCACTGGGGGCCGGGTACAATGAGCAGTTCTTC
TRBJ1-5,TRBD1,many,TRBV7-2,CASSLYGTGGQPQHF,TGTGCCAGCAGCTTATATGGGACAGGAGGTCAGCCCCAGCATTTT
TRBJ1-2,TRBD1,few,TRBV29-1,CSAWDSNYGYTF,TGCAGCGCCTGGGACAGCAACTATGGCTACACCTTC
TRBJ1-1,.,.,TRBV6-2/TRBV6-3,CANSRYPGVDTEAFF,TGTGCCAACAGTCGGTACCCTGGGGTGGACACTGAAGCTTTCTTT
TRBJ1-1,.,.,TRBV29-1,CSSGETVTEAFF,TGCAGCTCCGGAGAGACGGTCACTGAAGCTTTCTTT
TRBJ1-5,.,many,TRBV7-2,CASSPRDQPQHF,TGTGCCAGCAGCCCCCGGGATCAGCCCCAGCATTTT
TRBJ1-6,.,.,TRBV6-2/TRBV6-3,CASSYESFHF,TGTGCCAGCAGTTACGAAAGCTTCCACTTT
TRBJ2-1,.,.,TRBV7-9,CASRLAGTFNEQFF,TGTGCCAGCAGGTTAGCTGGGACCTTCAATGAGCAGTTCTTC
TRBJ1-1,TRBD1,.,TRBV6-5,CASSYPDGQGFNEAFF,TGTGCCAGCAGTTATCCAGATGGACAGGGGTTTAATGAAGCTTTCTTT
TRBJ2-3,.,few,TRBV2,CASSPRHHSTDTQYF,TGTGCCAGCAGTCCCAGGCACCATTCCACAGATACGCAGTATTTT
TRBJ2-1,TRBD1,few,TRBV6-6,CASSYQRTGTEQFF,TGTGCCAGCAGTTACCAAAGGACAGGGACTGAGCAGTTCTTC
TRBJ2-1,TRBD2,.,TRBV9,CASSVAGGRNEQFF,TGTGCCAGCAGCGTAGCGGGGGGGCGCAATGAGCAGTTCTTC
TRBJ2-3,.,.,TRBV2,CASTERRFGGTDTQYF,TGTGCCAGCACCGAGCGGCGGTTCGGGGGCACAGATACGCAGTATTTT
TRBJ2-7,.,many,TRBV6-2/TRBV6-3,CASSYLQANYEQYF,TGTGCCAGCAGTTACTTACAGGCGAACTACGAGCAGTACTTC
TRBJ1-1,.,.,TRBV29-1,CSVAPGYTEAFF,TGCAGCGTTGCTCCGGGGTACACTGAAGCTTTCTTT
TRBJ2-5,TRBD2,.,TRBV28,CASSPPERGGRETQYF,TGTGCCAGCAGCCCCCCCGAGCGGGGGGGCCGGGAGACCCAGTACTTC
TRBJ2-3,.,.,TRBV7-9,CASSFETAGTDTQYF,TGTGCCAGCAGCTTTGAGACGGCGGGCACAGATACGCAGTATTTT
TRBJ1-2,.,.,TRBV20-1,CSAFFQGHNYGYTF,TGCAGTGCCTTTTTTCAGGGGCATAACTATGGCTACACCTTC